These 3 T cell receptor beta chains came from one sample sequenced in a study of response to subunit inactivated influenza vaccine. From the RT-PCR reads, TCRdb called clonotypes with MiXCR, one entry per CDR3 protein. The sample lists approximately 480,000 distinct CDR3 sequences; 9.5% to 12% were seen once. The specimen was PBMCs from blood, collected about 40 days after vaccination. The receptors here all came from a man aged 50-59 years who received an inactivated influenza vaccine.

This clonotype was found a few times. This sequence joins TRBV5-1 and TRBJ1-6; D is uncertain. V was trimmed by 4 bases and J by 5 bases, leaving 13 bases between them. From germline, CDR1 is SGHRS and CDR2 YFSETQ. The CDR3 has 15 amino acids. CDR3 sequence (DNA): TGCGCCAGCAGCCCCCGGGCACGAGATAATTCACCCCTCCACTTT. Residues: CASSPRARDNSPLHF.

This clonotype was detected a few times. The CDR3 spells CASSQEAADTQYF. CDR3 DNA sequence: TGCGCCAGCAGCCAAGAAGCGGCAGATACGCAGTATTTT. V usage is TRBV4-3 and J usage is TRBJ2-3; D is possibly TRBD2 (5 bases). Germline values: CDR1 LGHNA, CDR2 YSLEER. This CDR3 is 13 amino acids long. V was shortened by 0 bases and J by 4 bases, with 5 bases between the two germline ends.

At least ten counts were recorded for this clonotype. The chain recombines TRBV6-2 or TRBV6-3 with TRBJ2-7; 14 nucleotides align to TRBD2. The ends lost 8 bases at V and 4 bases at J; junction bases unmatched: 10. CDR1 and CDR2 (germline): MNHEY, SVGEGT. This CDR3 region has 16 residues. The CDR3: CASRNGGTSGGYEQYF. The CDR3 DNA is TGTGCCAGCCGAAATGGCGGGACTAGCGGGGGTTACGAGCAGTACTTC.